This T cell receptor (beta chain) was sequenced in a study of blood T cell repertoires in COVID-19. Turning to the study itself: The analysed material was cDNA or gDNA that came from T cells, B-cell-depleted T cells, or PBMCs.

Per the original methods: By means of reference gene primer amplification, nucleated cell counts were estimated. Assay used: immunoSEQ multiplex PCR; TCRdb lists only in-frame clones, some missing. V, J and clone size derive from that table, while D and trimming were established from the DNA sequence. Among 200,000 to 300,000 clones listed, about four fifths were seen once. The sequenced material came from peripheral blood. This sequence was found in a woman older than 75 with acute or convalescent COVID-19.

CDR3 in DNA: TGTGCCAGCACCCCGGTTGGGGGGGTCGTCACCGGGGAGCTGTTTTTT. As protein: CASTPVGGVVTGELFF. The J gene is TRBJ2-2, the V gene TRBV2, with TRBD2 matching over 7 bases. In germline, CDR1 is SNHLY, CDR2 FYNNEI. This CDR3 comprises 16 residues. The V gene end was trimmed by 7 bases and the J gene end by 4 bases; junction bases not matched to a gene: 12.